This T cell receptor beta chain was sequenced during a study of blood T cell repertoires in COVID-19. The overall study: COVID-19 samples, acute and convalescent, were from the United States, Italy and Spain.

The authors' processing: Estimation of nucleated cell counts relied on the amplification of reference gene primers. The table came from immunoSEQ multiplex PCR; TCRdb's copy has only in-frame clones and leaves some out. That table furnishes V, J and clone size, whereas the DNA furnished D and trimming. The sample has about 110,000 clones; nearly 90% are singletons. This receptor was obtained from a human donor in a cohort sampled during active COVID-19. Sequencing used peripheral blood.

Written as DNA, the CDR3 is TGTGCCAGCAGTTACTCGAGGTTGGGCAATGAGCAGTTCTTC. Protein sequence: CASSYSRLGNEQFF. This chain uses TRBV6-6 with TRBJ2-1; D is unclear. The CDR3 totals 14 residues. From germline, CDR1 is MNHNY and CDR2 SVGAGI (reference sequence). V was pared by 0 bases and J by 6 bases, with 9 bases between.